Listed below are T cell receptor beta chains from one sample, sequenced in a study of identical twins. One entry per CDR3 protein, called by TCRdb with MiXCR from the 5' RACE reads. The data contain hundreds of thousands of distinct CDR3 sequences, 7.1% of them singletons. The sample also formed part of further work on yellow fever vaccine responses in identical twins.

The sample consisted of PBMCs. The source is a woman between 18 and 30 years old in good health. Each CDR3 is given with its conserved first and last residue. The order of the fields is D gene, J gene, V gene, clone size, CDR3 protein, CDR3 DNA. The D gene is left open where the match is weak. A clone size is listed for some rows: how often the clone was seen (once, few, many), or a class if it is expanded.

d_gene: TRBD1; j_gene: TRBJ1-5; v_gene: TRBV5-1; abundance: many; CDR3aa: CASSLSGGSSQPQHF; CDR3nt: TGCGCCAGCAGCTTGTCAGGGGGTTCGAGTCAGCCCCAGCATTTT
d_gene: -; j_gene: TRBJ2-2; v_gene: TRBV7-9; abundance: few; CDR3aa: CASSLVPPTGELFF; CDR3nt: TGTGCCAGCAGCTTAGTCCCCCCCACCGGGGAGCTGTTTTTT
d_gene: -; j_gene: TRBJ1-5; v_gene: TRBV3-1; abundance: -; CDR3aa: CASSPNGNQPQHF; CDR3nt: TGTGCCAGCAGCCCCAACGGCAATCAGCCCCAGCATTTT
d_gene: -; j_gene: TRBJ1-3; v_gene: TRBV11-2; abundance: many; CDR3aa: CASSATGSGNTIYF; CDR3nt: TGTGCCAGCAGCGCGACAGGATCTGGAAACACCATATATTTT
d_gene: TRBD1; j_gene: TRBJ2-7; v_gene: TRBV5-1; abundance: -; CDR3aa: CASSSGDRGYEQYF; CDR3nt: TGCGCCAGCAGCTCCGGGGACAGGGGCTACGAGCAGTACTTC
d_gene: -; j_gene: TRBJ1-4; v_gene: TRBV2; abundance: -; CDR3aa: CASRWTAATNEKLFF; CDR3nt: TGTGCCAGCAGGTGGACCGCGGCAACTAATGAAAAACTGTTTTTT
d_gene: -; j_gene: TRBJ1-6; v_gene: TRBV4-1; abundance: many; CDR3aa: CASSSAQGTLHF; CDR3nt: TGCGCCAGCAGTTCCGCCCAGGGGACCCTCCACTTT
d_gene: TRBD1; j_gene: TRBJ1-5; v_gene: TRBV5-1; abundance: many; CDR3aa: CASSTSGQPNNQPQHF; CDR3nt: TGCGCCAGCAGCACCTCGGGACAGCCGAACAATCAGCCCCAGCATTTT
d_gene: -; j_gene: TRBJ2-2; v_gene: TRBV19; abundance: few; CDR3aa: CASSSQMNTGELFF; CDR3nt: TGTGCCAGTTCCTCGCAGATGAACACCGGGGAGCTGTTTTTT
d_gene: -; j_gene: TRBJ2-5; v_gene: TRBV12-3/TRBV12-4; abundance: -; CDR3aa: CASSFVSTRQETQYF; CDR3nt: TGTGCCAGCAGTTTCGTTTCGACCCGGCAAGAGACCCAGTACTTC
d_gene: TRBD2; j_gene: TRBJ2-5; v_gene: TRBV5-1; abundance: few; CDR3aa: CASKPGTSSLKGETQYF; CDR3nt: TGCGCCAGTAAGCCTGGGACTAGCTCTTTAAAGGGAGAGACCCAGTACTTC
d_gene: TRBD1; j_gene: TRBJ1-1; v_gene: TRBV29-1; abundance: many; CDR3aa: CSVEGSDRGGTEAFF; CDR3nt: TGCAGCGTTGAAGGCTCGGACAGGGGGGGCACTGAAGCTTTCTTT
d_gene: -; j_gene: TRBJ1-6; v_gene: TRBV7-2; abundance: few; CDR3aa: CASSFISAQSPLHF; CDR3nt: TGTGCCAGCAGCTTTATATCTGCGCAATCACCCCTCCACTTT
d_gene: -; j_gene: TRBJ2-1; v_gene: TRBV10-3; abundance: few; CDR3aa: CAIKESSGSYNEQFF; CDR3nt: TGTGCCATTAAGGAGAGTAGCGGCTCCTACAATGAGCAGTTCTTC
d_gene: TRBD2; j_gene: TRBJ2-7; v_gene: TRBV12-3/TRBV12-4; abundance: many; CDR3aa: CASSPEGLAGGGEQYF; CDR3nt: TGTGCCAGCAGTCCCGAGGGACTAGCGGGAGGAGGCGAGCAGTACTTC
d_gene: -; j_gene: TRBJ2-7; v_gene: TRBV28; abundance: many; CDR3aa: CASSFPGARSEQYF; CDR3nt: TGTGCCAGCAGTTTTCCCGGCGCTAGATCCGAGCAGTACTTC
d_gene: -; j_gene: TRBJ2-7; v_gene: TRBV20-1; abundance: -; CDR3aa: CSATQVDLVKQYF; CDR3nt: TGCAGTGCCACACAAGTCGACCTCGTCAAGCAGTACTTC
d_gene: -; j_gene: TRBJ2-1; v_gene: TRBV5-4; abundance: few; CDR3aa: CASGDGGNNEQFF; CDR3nt: TGTGCCAGCGGAGACGGAGGAAACAATGAGCAGTTCTTC
d_gene: TRBD2; j_gene: TRBJ2-3; v_gene: TRBV12-5; abundance: -; CDR3aa: CASGFGPGPSGSLVDTDTQYF; CDR3nt: TGTGCTAGTGGTTTTGGCCCCGGGCCTAGCGGGAGTTTAGTTGACACAGATACGCAGTATTTT
d_gene: -; j_gene: TRBJ2-1; v_gene: TRBV7-9; abundance: many; CDR3aa: CASSLDFNEQFF; CDR3nt: TGTGCCAGCAGCTTAGATTTCAATGAGCAGTTCTTC
d_gene: -; j_gene: TRBJ2-5; v_gene: TRBV12-3/TRBV12-4; abundance: -; CDR3aa: CASRRDKKETQYF; CDR3nt: TGTGCCAGCAGACGGGACAAAAAAGAGACCCAGTACTTC
d_gene: TRBD1; j_gene: TRBJ2-1; v_gene: TRBV5-1; abundance: many; CDR3aa: CASSFTGTGDNEQFF; CDR3nt: TGCGCCAGCAGCTTTACCGGGACAGGGGACAATGAGCAGTTCTTC
d_gene: TRBD2; j_gene: TRBJ2-7; v_gene: TRBV11-2; abundance: -; CDR3aa: CASSPGTTRLYF; CDR3nt: TGTGCCAGCAGCCCAGGGACTACAAGGCTGTACTTC
d_gene: TRBD1; j_gene: TRBJ2-7; v_gene: TRBV14; abundance: -; CDR3aa: CASSQEYRDRGSEQYF; CDR3nt: TGTGCCAGCAGCCAAGAGTACCGGGACAGGGGAAGCGAGCAGTACTTC
d_gene: -; j_gene: TRBJ1-1; v_gene: TRBV5-6; abundance: many; CDR3aa: CASTWGQNTEAFF; CDR3nt: TGTGCCAGCACCTGGGGACAGAACACTGAAGCTTTCTTT
d_gene: -; j_gene: TRBJ1-3; v_gene: TRBV29-1; abundance: many; CDR3aa: CSVVWGSDSGNTIYF; CDR3nt: TGCAGCGTTGTTTGGGGCAGCGACTCTGGAAACACCATATATTTT
d_gene: -; j_gene: TRBJ2-2; v_gene: TRBV12-3/TRBV12-4; abundance: many; CDR3aa: CASSLARLNTGELFF; CDR3nt: TGTGCCAGCAGTTTAGCGCGTCTCAACACCGGGGAGCTGTTTTTT
d_gene: -; j_gene: TRBJ2-5; v_gene: TRBV25-1; abundance: -; CDR3aa: CASSESQLAVETQYF; CDR3nt: TGTGCCAGCAGTGAGTCACAGCTGGCGGTGGAGACCCAGTACTTC
d_gene: -; j_gene: TRBJ2-1; v_gene: TRBV28; abundance: -; CDR3aa: CASGPGILCNSGNEQFF; CDR3nt: TGTGCCAGCGGCCCAGGGATCCTCTGCAACTCGGGGAATGAGCAGTTCTTC
d_gene: TRBD1; j_gene: TRBJ1-6; v_gene: TRBV10-2; abundance: -; CDR3aa: CASSRGGDSQSSYNSPLHF; CDR3nt: TGCGCCAGCAGTCGGGGAGGGGACAGTCAGAGCTCCTATAATTCACCCCTCCACTTT
d_gene: -; j_gene: TRBJ2-5; v_gene: TRBV3-1; abundance: few; CDR3aa: CASSRSPSHQETQYF; CDR3nt: TGTGCCAGCAGCCGGTCGCCCTCACATCAAGAGACCCAGTACTTC
d_gene: -; j_gene: TRBJ2-1; v_gene: TRBV29-1; abundance: many; CDR3aa: CSVDRDIYNEQFF; CDR3nt: TGCAGCGTTGACCGGGATATCTACAATGAGCAGTTCTTC
d_gene: TRBD2; j_gene: TRBJ2-3; v_gene: TRBV5-1; abundance: -; CDR3aa: CASSFGGGVTDTQYF; CDR3nt: TGCGCCAGCAGCTTTGGCGGGGGGGTCACAGATACGCAGTATTTT
d_gene: -; j_gene: TRBJ1-1; v_gene: TRBV5-1; abundance: many; CDR3aa: CASSLSGVEAFF; CDR3nt: TGCGCCAGCAGCTTGAGTGGCGTTGAAGCTTTCTTT
d_gene: -; j_gene: TRBJ1-1; v_gene: TRBV28; abundance: many; CDR3aa: CASSFWGPNTEAFF; CDR3nt: TGTGCCAGCAGTTTCTGGGGGCCGAACACTGAAGCTTTCTTT
d_gene: -; j_gene: TRBJ2-7; v_gene: TRBV2; abundance: -; CDR3aa: CASNRLLGDAYEQYF; CDR3nt: TGTGCCAGCAACCGGCTTCTAGGGGATGCCTACGAGCAGTACTTC
d_gene: TRBD2; j_gene: TRBJ2-1; v_gene: TRBV24-1; abundance: few; CDR3aa: CATSDWGGEQFF; CDR3nt: TGTGCCACCAGTGATTGGGGGGGTGAGCAGTTCTTC
d_gene: -; j_gene: TRBJ2-5; v_gene: TRBV19; abundance: -; CDR3aa: CASSRGLRPTGQETQYF; CDR3nt: TGTGCCAGTAGCCGCGGACTGAGGCCCACCGGCCAAGAGACCCAGTACTTC
d_gene: -; j_gene: TRBJ2-2; v_gene: TRBV12-3/TRBV12-4; abundance: -; CDR3aa: CAFSLTSSLKDLVGELFF; CDR3nt: TGTGCCTTCAGTTTAACTTCCAGTTTGAAGGATCTAGTGGGGGAGCTGTTTTTT
d_gene: TRBD2; j_gene: TRBJ2-1; v_gene: TRBV7-9; abundance: many; CDR3aa: CASSQRGSSYNEQFF; CDR3nt: TGTGCCAGCAGCCAGCGGGGATCTTCCTACAATGAGCAGTTCTTC
d_gene: -; j_gene: TRBJ1-2; v_gene: TRBV6-5; abundance: few; CDR3aa: CASSYLTGPYGYTF; CDR3nt: TGTGCCAGCAGTTACCTGACAGGTCCCTATGGCTACACCTTC
d_gene: TRBD2; j_gene: TRBJ2-2; v_gene: TRBV3-1; abundance: many; CDR3aa: CASSLAGGAGKLVTGELFF; CDR3nt: TGTGCCAGCAGCCTAGCGGGGGGAGCGGGGAAGCTTGTCACCGGGGAGCTGTTTTTT
d_gene: TRBD2; j_gene: TRBJ2-5; v_gene: TRBV4-1; abundance: many; CDR3aa: CASNPSGGPQETQYF; CDR3nt: TGCGCCAGCAATCCTAGCGGGGGGCCCCAAGAGACCCAGTACTTC
d_gene: TRBD2; j_gene: TRBJ2-3; v_gene: TRBV29-1; abundance: -; CDR3aa: CSVSGSGTDTQYF; CDR3nt: TGCAGCGTTAGCGGGAGTGGGACAGATACGCAGTATTTT
d_gene: TRBD2; j_gene: TRBJ2-3; v_gene: TRBV7-9; abundance: -; CDR3aa: CASLRGGSPTDTQYF; CDR3nt: TGTGCCAGCCTCCGTGGCGGGAGCCCCACAGATACGCAGTATTTT
d_gene: -; j_gene: TRBJ1-2; v_gene: TRBV4-2; abundance: -; CDR3aa: CASSQEQGYDYGYTF; CDR3nt: TGTGCCAGCAGCCAAGAACAGGGATACGACTATGGCTACACCTTC
d_gene: TRBD2; j_gene: TRBJ2-2; v_gene: TRBV7-2; abundance: many; CDR3aa: CASSFGGVRTGELFF; CDR3nt: TGTGCCAGCAGCTTCGGGGGGGTTCGCACCGGGGAGCTGTTTTTT
d_gene: -; j_gene: TRBJ2-1; v_gene: TRBV6-5; abundance: many; CDR3aa: CATRRHDNEQFF; CDR3nt: TGTGCCACTCGAAGACACGACAATGAGCAGTTCTTC